This is a list of T cell receptor beta chains from one sample in a study of cytomegalovirus exposure and HLA in healthy donors. Produced via immunoSEQ multiplex PCR; TCRdb's table is partial and in-frame only. The sample lists 150,000 to 200,000 clones; about 95% were seen once. Sequenced input: PBMCs. The receptors shown here come from a woman younger than 30 in good health and CMV-seronegative. Both conserved end residues are part of each CDR3. The D gene is left open where the match is weak. A row's size may be missing; if present it is once, few, many or a size class.

DNA | CDR3 | V | D | J | size
TGTGCCAGCTCCACCATAGAAGGGGGCAAAGGTAATGGCTACACCTTC | CASSTIEGGKGNGYTF | TRBV18 | TRBD1 | TRBJ1-2 | -
TGCGCCAGCAGCCAGGACAGCTATGGCTACACCTTC | CASSQDSYGYTF | TRBV5-1 | - | TRBJ1-2 | -
TGCGCCAGCAGCTCTGGGCTTGGCGGGGAGCTGTTTTTT | CASSSGLGGELFF | TRBV5-1 | - | TRBJ2-2 | -
TGTGCCAGCAGCTCCCAACAGGGGAATCTGCATGGCTACACCTTC | CASSSQQGNLHGYTF | TRBV7-2 | TRBD1 | TRBJ1-2 | once
TGTGCCAGCAGCGGACAGGGGAGCACAGATACGCAGTATTTT | CASSGQGSTDTQYF | TRBV9 | TRBD1 | TRBJ2-3 | -
TGTGCCAGCAGCGTAGATCCGGGGGGCACTGAAGCTTTCTTT | CASSVDPGGTEAFF | TRBV9 | - | TRBJ1-1 | -
TGTGCCAGCAGTGAAGAAAGCGGGGCACAAGAGACCCAGTACTTC | CASSEESGAQETQYF | TRBV2 | TRBD2 | TRBJ2-5 | -
TGTGCCAGCAGTGAAGCGCTTCTCGGGGGGAGGAACACTGAAGCTTTCTTT | CASSEALLGGRNTEAFF | TRBV6-1 | - | TRBJ1-1 | -
TGTGCCAGCAGCCCGACAGGGATTTTGGGGGATGGCTACACCTTC | CASSPTGILGDGYTF | TRBV5-6 | TRBD1 | TRBJ1-2 | once
TGTGCCAGCAGCGCAGGGGGCTCCTACAATGAGCAGTTCTTC | CASSAGGSYNEQFF | TRBV7-2 | TRBD1 | TRBJ2-1 | -
TGTGCCAGCAGCGGTAGCGGCGGGACTAGCGGGGGACTGGCCGGAGAGACCCAGTACTTC | CASSGSGGTSGGLAGETQYF | TRBV9 | TRBD2 | TRBJ2-5 | -
TGTGCCAGCAGCGTGCTAGCGGGGGCCCCAGATACGCAGTATTTT | CASSVLAGAPDTQYF | TRBV9 | TRBD2 | TRBJ2-3 | -
TGTGCCAGCAGCAATGGGGACAGAACCTACGAGCAGTACTTC | CASSNGDRTYEQYF | TRBV7-6 | TRBD1 | TRBJ2-7 | -
TGTGCCAGCAGCCCGGACAGCAATGAGCAGTTCTTC | CASSPDSNEQFF | TRBV9 | - | TRBJ2-1 | -
TGCGCCAGCAGCTTGGACTTCGAGAGGGGCTACACCTTC | CASSLDFERGYTF | TRBV5-1 | - | TRBJ1-2 | -
TGTGCCAGCAGTGATCCTGGACAGGTGACCGGGGAGCTGTTTTTT | CASSDPGQVTGELFF | TRBV2 | TRBD1 | TRBJ2-2 | -
TGTGCCAGCTCGCAAACCGGGACACTGAACACCGGGGAGCTGTTTTTT | CASSQTGTLNTGELFF | TRBV18 | - | TRBJ2-2 | -
TGTGCCAGCAGCTTGGACTCCCGGTTTGCCGGGGAGCTGTTTTTT | CASSLDSRFAGELFF | TRBV7-2 | - | TRBJ2-2 | -
TGTGCCAGCAGCTTAGGCAGCGGGGGGGCCCTTGAGCAGTTCTTC | CASSLGSGGALEQFF | TRBV7-2 | TRBD2 | TRBJ2-1 | -
TGCGCCAGCAGCTTTGGAGGGGACTATGGCTACACCTTC | CASSFGGDYGYTF | TRBV5-1 | - | TRBJ1-2 | -
TGTGCCAGCAGGACCAGGGATCAGCCCCAGCATTTT | CASRTRDQPQHF | TRBV27 | - | TRBJ1-5 | few
TGTGCCAGCGTAGCGGGCCAAGAGACCCAGTACTTC | CASVAGQETQYF | TRBV6-6 | TRBD2 | TRBJ2-5 | -
TGCGCCAGCAGCCAAGGATCCGCACTAGACGGCGATACGCAGTATTTT | CASSQGSALDGDTQYF | TRBV4-3 | - | TRBJ2-3 | -
TGCGCCAGCAGCTTGCAGGCAGGGGTAGGACAAGAGACCCAGTACTTC | CASSLQAGVGQETQYF | TRBV5-1 | - | TRBJ2-5 | once
TGCGCCAGCAGCCAAGATCCATCCTTAGCAAGGAACACTGAAGCTTTCTTT | CASSQDPSLARNTEAFF | TRBV4-3 | - | TRBJ1-1 | -
TGTGCCAGCAGCTTAAACAGAGCTAGCACAGATACGCAGTATTTT | CASSLNRASTDTQYF | TRBV7-2 | - | TRBJ2-3 | -
TGCGCCAGCAGCCGAAGCGGACAGGAGGATTCTGGCTACACCTTC | CASSRSGQEDSGYTF | TRBV5-1 | TRBD1 | TRBJ1-2 | few
TGCAGCGTTGAGGGAATTTACAGGGACGAGCAGTACTTC | CSVEGIYRDEQYF | TRBV29-1 | - | TRBJ2-7 | -
TGTGCCAGCTCCCCTGGGGGGACAGGGAGCACTGAAGCTTTCTTT | CASSPGGTGSTEAFF | TRBV6-1 | TRBD1 | TRBJ1-1 | -
TGTGCCAGCTCAATGGCCGGGACAGCCTATGGCTACACCTTC | CASSMAGTAYGYTF | TRBV27 | TRBD1 | TRBJ1-2 | -
TGTGCCAGCAGCCCAACGCCGGGAACCCAGAAGACCCAGTACTTC | CASSPTPGTQKTQYF | TRBV5-6 | - | TRBJ2-5 | -
TGTGCCACCGTGACAGGGGTTGGCTACACCTTC | CATVTGVGYTF | TRBV19 | TRBD1 | TRBJ1-2 | -
TGTGCCAGCAGCTTGGGGCAGATTAGCACAGATACGCAGTATTTT | CASSLGQISTDTQYF | TRBV5-8 | - | TRBJ2-3 | -
TGTGCCAGCAGTCTAAGTGCAATGAATGGCTACACCTTC | CASSLSAMNGYTF | TRBV6-1 | - | TRBJ1-2 | -
TGTGCCAGCAGTTACTCATCGCTAAACACTGAAGCTTTCTTT | CASSYSSLNTEAFF | TRBV6-5 | - | TRBJ1-1 | -
TGTGCCAGTAGTGCAGGACAGTACTTACTCCACTTT | CASSAGQYLLHF | TRBV19 | - | TRBJ1-6 | -
TGTGCCAGCAGCCGACAGGGGGTCCTTACCATATATTTT | CASSRQGVLTIYF | TRBV7-3 | TRBD1 | TRBJ1-3 | -
TGTGCCAGTAGTAAGGGACAGCCCCAAGAGACCCAGTACTTC | CASSKGQPQETQYF | TRBV19 | TRBD1 | TRBJ2-5 | -
TGCGCCAGCAGCCCCGGGACTCAAGAGACCCAGTACTTC | CASSPGTQETQYF | TRBV5-1 | - | TRBJ2-5 | -
TGCGCCAGCAGCCAAGATCGTTCACAGGGCTCCTACGAGCAGTACTTC | CASSQDRSQGSYEQYF | TRBV4-1 | - | TRBJ2-7 | -
TGCGCCAGCAGTAAAGGAGACGGCCACAATCAGCCCCAGCATTTT | CASSKGDGHNQPQHF | TRBV5-1 | - | TRBJ1-5 | -
TGTGCCAGCACAGGGGGGCTCAGAAATGAGCAGTTCTTC | CASTGGLRNEQFF | TRBV2 | - | TRBJ2-1 | -
TGTGCCAGCAGCGCAGCGCACTATGGCTACACCTTC | CASSAAHYGYTF | TRBV9 | - | TRBJ1-2 | few
TGTGCCAGCTCACCTCGACAGGGGGGCGAGGAAAAACTGTTTTTT | CASSPRQGGEEKLFF | TRBV18 | TRBD1 | TRBJ1-4 | -
TGTGCCAGCAGCCCCCGGGACAGGGGAGCGGGTACTGAAGCTTTCTTT | CASSPRDRGAGTEAFF | TRBV13 | TRBD1 | TRBJ1-1 | -
TGTGCCAGTAGTATAGGAGGGGGCTTGGGAACTGAAGCTTTCTTT | CASSIGGGLGTEAFF | TRBV19 | TRBD1 | TRBJ1-1 | -
TGTGCCAGCAGTGACTCGACTAGCACCGGGGAGCTGTTTTTT | CASSDSTSTGELFF | TRBV6-4 | - | TRBJ2-2 | -
TGTGCCAGCAGCGTAGACCTAGCAAGTACAGATACGCAGTATTTT | CASSVDLASTDTQYF | TRBV9 | - | TRBJ2-3 | -
TGCGCCAGCAGCCATTCCTACAGGGGGGCTAATGAAAAACTGTTTTTT | CASSHSYRGANEKLFF | TRBV4-3 | TRBD1 | TRBJ1-4 | -
TGTGCCTGGATCCAGGGACAGGGCTATGGCTACACCTTC | CAWIQGQGYGYTF | TRBV30 | TRBD1 | TRBJ1-2 | -
TGTGCCAGCAGTGTGAAGGGGAGGGATTCACCCCTCCACTTT | CASSVKGRDSPLHF | TRBV2 | - | TRBJ1-6 | -
TGTGCCAGCAGTGATGGGACAGGGTGGTACGAGCAGTACTTC | CASSDGTGWYEQYF | TRBV2 | TRBD1 | TRBJ2-7 | -